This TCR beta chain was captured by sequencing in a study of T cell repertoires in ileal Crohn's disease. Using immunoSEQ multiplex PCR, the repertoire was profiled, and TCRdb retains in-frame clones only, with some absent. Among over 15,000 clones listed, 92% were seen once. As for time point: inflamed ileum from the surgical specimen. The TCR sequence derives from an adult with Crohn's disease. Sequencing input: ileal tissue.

CDR3 sequence (DNA): TGTGCCAGCAGGTTCCTTTATGAGGAGTACTTC. Translated, it gives CASRFLYEEYF. The chain links TRBV6-8 to TRBJ2-7; D gene unclear. CDR1 and CDR2 (germline): MNHGY, SAAAGT. Trimming took off 6 bases at V and 11 bases at J, with 14 bases between the two ends. The CDR3 is 11 residues long.